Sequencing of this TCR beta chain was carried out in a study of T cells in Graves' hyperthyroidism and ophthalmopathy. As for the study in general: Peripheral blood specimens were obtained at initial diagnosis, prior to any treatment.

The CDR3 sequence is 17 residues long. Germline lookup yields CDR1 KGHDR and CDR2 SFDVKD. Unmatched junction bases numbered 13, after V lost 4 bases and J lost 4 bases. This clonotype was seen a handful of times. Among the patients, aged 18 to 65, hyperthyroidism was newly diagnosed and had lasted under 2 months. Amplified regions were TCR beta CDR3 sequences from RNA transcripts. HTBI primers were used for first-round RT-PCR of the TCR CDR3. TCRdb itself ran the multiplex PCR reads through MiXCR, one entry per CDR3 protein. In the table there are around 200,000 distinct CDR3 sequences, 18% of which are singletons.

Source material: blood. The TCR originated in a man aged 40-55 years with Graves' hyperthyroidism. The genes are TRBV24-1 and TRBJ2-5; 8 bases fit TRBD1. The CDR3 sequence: CATSESQTTGALETQYF. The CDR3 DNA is TGTGCCACCAGTGAAAGTCAAACGACAGGGGCGTTAGAGACCCAGTACTTC.